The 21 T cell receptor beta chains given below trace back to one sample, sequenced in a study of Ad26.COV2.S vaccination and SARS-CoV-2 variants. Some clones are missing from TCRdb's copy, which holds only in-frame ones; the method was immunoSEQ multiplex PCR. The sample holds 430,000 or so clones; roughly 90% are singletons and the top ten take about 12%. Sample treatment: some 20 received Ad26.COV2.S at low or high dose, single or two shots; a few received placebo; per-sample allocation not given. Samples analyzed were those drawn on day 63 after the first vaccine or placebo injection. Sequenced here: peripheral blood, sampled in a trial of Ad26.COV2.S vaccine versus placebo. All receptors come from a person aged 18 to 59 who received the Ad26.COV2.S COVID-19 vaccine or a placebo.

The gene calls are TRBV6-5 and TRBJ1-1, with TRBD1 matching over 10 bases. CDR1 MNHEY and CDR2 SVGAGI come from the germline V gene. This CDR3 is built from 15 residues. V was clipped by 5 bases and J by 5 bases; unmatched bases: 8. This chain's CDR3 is CASSPGTGVGTEAFF. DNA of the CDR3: TGTGCCAGCAGTCCCGGGACAGGGGTCGGAACTGAAGCTTTCTTT.

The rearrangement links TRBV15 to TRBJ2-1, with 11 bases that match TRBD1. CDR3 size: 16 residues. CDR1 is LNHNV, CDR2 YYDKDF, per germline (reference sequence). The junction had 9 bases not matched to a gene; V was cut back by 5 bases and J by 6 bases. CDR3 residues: CATSGPGQGESNEQFF. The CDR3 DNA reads TGTGCCACCAGCGGGCCGGGACAGGGGGAGAGCAATGAGCAGTTCTTC.

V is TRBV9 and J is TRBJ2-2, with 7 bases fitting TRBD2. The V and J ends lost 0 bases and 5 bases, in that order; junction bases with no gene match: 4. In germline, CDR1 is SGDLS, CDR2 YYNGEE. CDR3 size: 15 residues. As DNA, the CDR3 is TGTGCCAGCAGCGTAGGAGCGGGACCTACCGGGGAGCTGTTTTTT. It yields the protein CASSVGAGPTGELFF.

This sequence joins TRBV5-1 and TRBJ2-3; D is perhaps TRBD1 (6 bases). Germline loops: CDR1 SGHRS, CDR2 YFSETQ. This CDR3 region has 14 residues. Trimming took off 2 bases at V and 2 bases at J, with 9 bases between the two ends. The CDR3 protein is CASSFGQITDTQYF. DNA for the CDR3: TGCGCCAGCAGCTTTGGACAGATCACAGATACGCAGTATTTT.

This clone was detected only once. CDR3 residues: CASSLVGLAGGPETQYF. The CDR3 nucleotides are TGTGCCAGCAGCTTAGTCGGTCTCGCGGGAGGGCCGGAGACCCAGTACTTC. The chain recombines TRBV11-2 with TRBJ2-5; TRBD2 matches 9 bases. The junction had 11 bases not matched to a gene; V was cut back by 1 base and J by 5 bases. Germline V gives CDR1 SGHAT, CDR2 FQNNGV. CDR3 length: 17 residues.

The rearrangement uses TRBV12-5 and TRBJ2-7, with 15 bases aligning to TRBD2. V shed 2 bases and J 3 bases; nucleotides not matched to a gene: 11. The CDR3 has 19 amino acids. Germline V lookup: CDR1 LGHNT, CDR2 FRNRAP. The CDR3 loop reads CASGLSRGLAGGQSYEQYF. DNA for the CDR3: TGTGCTAGTGGTTTGTCACGGGGACTAGCGGGAGGTCAAAGCTACGAGCAGTACTTC.

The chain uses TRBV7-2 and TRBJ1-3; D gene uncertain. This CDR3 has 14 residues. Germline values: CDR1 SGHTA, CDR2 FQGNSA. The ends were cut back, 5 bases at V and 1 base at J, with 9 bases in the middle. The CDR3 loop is CASSPRASGNTIYF. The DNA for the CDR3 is TGTGCCAGCAGCCCTAGGGCATCTGGAAACACCATATATTTT.

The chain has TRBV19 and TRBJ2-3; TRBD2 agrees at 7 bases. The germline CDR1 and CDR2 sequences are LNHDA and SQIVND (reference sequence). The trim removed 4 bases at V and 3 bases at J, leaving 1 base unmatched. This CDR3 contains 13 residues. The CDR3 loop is CASSTGGTDTQYF. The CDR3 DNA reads TGTGCCAGTAGTACGGGGGGAACAGATACGCAGTATTTT. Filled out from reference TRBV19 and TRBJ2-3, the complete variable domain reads DGGITQSPKYLFRKEGQNVTLSCEQNLNHDAMYWYRQDPGQGLRLIYYSQIVNDFQKGDIAEGYSVSREKKESFPLTVTSAQKNPTAFYLCASSTGGTDTQYFGPGTRLTVL.

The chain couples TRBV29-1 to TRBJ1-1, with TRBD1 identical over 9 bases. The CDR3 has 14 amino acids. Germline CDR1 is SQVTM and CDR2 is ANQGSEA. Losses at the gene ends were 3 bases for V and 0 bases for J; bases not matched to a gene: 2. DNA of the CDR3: TGCAGCGTTGAGGGACAGGGCTTGAACACTGAAGCTTTCTTT. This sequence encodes CSVEGQGLNTEAFF. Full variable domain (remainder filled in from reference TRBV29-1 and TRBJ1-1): SAVISQKPSRDICQRGTSLTIQCQVDSQVTMMFWYRQQPGQSLTLIATANQGSEATYESGFVIDKFPISRPNLTFSTLTVSNMSPEDSSIYLCSVEGQGLNTEAFFGQGTRLTVV.

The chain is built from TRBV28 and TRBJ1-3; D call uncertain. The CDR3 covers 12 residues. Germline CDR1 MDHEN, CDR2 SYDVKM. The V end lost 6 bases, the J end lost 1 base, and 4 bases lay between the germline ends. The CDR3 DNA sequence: TGTGCCAGCAGCACATCTGGAAACACCATATATTTT. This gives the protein CASSTSGNTIYF.

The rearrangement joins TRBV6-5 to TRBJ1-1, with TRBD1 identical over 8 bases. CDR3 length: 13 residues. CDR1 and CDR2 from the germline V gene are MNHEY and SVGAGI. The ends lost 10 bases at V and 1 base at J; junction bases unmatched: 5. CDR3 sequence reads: CAIQTGENTEAFF. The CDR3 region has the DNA TGTGCCATTCAGACAGGGGAGAACACTGAAGCTTTCTTT.

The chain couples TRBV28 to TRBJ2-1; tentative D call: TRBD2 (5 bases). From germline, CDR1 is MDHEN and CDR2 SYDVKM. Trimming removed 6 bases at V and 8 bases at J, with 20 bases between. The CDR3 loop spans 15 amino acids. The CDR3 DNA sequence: TGTGCCAGCAGCCTACTTCCATACGGGCGGGATGAGCAGTTCTTC. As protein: CASSLLPYGRDEQFF.

The CDR3 sequence is CASSTGTDNSPLHF. For the CDR3, the DNA is TGTGCCAGCAGTACCGGGACGGATAATTCACCCCTCCACTTT. J is TRBJ1-6 and V is TRBV6-5, with D possibly TRBD1 on 5 matching bases. Germline lookup yields CDR1 MNHEY and CDR2 SVGAGI. V was clipped by 5 bases and J by 5 bases, with 10 bases between them. The CDR3 contains 14 residues.

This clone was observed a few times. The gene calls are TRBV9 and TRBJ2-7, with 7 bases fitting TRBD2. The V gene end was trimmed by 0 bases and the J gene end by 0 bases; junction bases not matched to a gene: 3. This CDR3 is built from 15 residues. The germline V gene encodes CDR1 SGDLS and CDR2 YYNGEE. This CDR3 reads CASSVGGGLSYEQYF. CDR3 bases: TGTGCCAGCAGCGTAGGGGGGGGACTCTCCTACGAGCAGTACTTC. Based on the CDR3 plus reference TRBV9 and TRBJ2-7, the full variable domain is DSGVTQTPKHLITATGQRVTLRCSPRSGDLSVYWYQQSLDQGLQFLIQYYNGEERAKGNILERFSAQQFPDLHSELNLSSLELGDSALYFCASSVGGGLSYEQYFGPGTRLTVT.

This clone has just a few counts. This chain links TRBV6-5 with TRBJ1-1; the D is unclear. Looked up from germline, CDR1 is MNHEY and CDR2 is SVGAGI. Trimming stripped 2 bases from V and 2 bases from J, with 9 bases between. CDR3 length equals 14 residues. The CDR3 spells CASSYVATNTEAFF. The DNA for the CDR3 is TGTGCCAGCAGTTACGTGGCCACAAACACTGAAGCTTTCTTT.

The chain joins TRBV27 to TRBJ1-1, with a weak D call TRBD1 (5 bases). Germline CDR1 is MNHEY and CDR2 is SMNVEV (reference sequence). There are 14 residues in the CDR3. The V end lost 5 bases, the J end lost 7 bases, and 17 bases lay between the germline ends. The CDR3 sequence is CASSLSPGDGEAFF. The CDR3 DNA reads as TGTGCCAGCAGTCTCTCCCCCGGGGACGGTGAAGCTTTCTTT.

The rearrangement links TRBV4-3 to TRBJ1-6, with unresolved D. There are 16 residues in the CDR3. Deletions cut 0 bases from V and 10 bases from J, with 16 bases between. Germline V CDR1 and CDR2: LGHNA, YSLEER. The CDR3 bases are TGCGCCAGCAGCCAAGATACGAGGGTTGCATGGTCACCCCTCCACTTT. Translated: CASSQDTRVAWSPLHF.

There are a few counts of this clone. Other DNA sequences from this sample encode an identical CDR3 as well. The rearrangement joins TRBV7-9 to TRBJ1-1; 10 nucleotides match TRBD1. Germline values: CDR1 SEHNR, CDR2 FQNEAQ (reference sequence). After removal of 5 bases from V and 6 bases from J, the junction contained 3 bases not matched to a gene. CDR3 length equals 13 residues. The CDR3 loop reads CASSLGQGAEAFF. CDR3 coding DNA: TGTGCCAGCAGCCTTGGACAGGGGGCTGAAGCTTTCTTT.

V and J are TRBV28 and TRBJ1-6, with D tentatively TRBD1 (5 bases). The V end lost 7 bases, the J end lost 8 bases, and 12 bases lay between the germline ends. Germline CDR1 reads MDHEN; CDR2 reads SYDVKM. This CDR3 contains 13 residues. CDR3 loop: CASKGSWDSPLHF. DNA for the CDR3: TGTGCCAGCAAGGGGAGTTGGGATTCACCCCTCCACTTT.

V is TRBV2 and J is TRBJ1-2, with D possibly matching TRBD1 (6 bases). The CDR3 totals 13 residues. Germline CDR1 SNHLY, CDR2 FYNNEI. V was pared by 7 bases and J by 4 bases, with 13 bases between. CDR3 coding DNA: TGTGCCAGCATCAAGGGGGGGTCCTATGGCTACACCTTC. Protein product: CASIKGGSYGYTF.

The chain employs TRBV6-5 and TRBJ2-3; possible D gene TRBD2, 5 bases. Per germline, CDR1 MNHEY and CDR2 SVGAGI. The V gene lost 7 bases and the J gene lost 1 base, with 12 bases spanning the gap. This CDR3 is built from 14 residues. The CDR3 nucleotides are TGTGCCAGCAAGGGCAATAGCGGCACAGATACGCAGTATTTT. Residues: CASKGNSGTDTQYF.